This entry lists 14 T cell receptor beta chains sequenced from one sample in a study of Ad26.COV2.S vaccination and SARS-CoV-2 variants. Libraries were prepared by immunoSEQ multiplex PCR; TCRdb keeps only in-frame clonotypes and omits some of them. The sample holds roughly 500,000 clones, 70% to 90% seen once. Treatment defined: 19 received Ad26.COV2.S at low or high dose, single or two shots; 5 received placebo; per-sample allocation not given. Repertoires come from day 63 after the first vaccine or placebo injection. The sample in question was peripheral blood, obtained in a trial of Ad26.COV2.S vaccine versus placebo. These TCRs come from a person aged 18-60 years who received the Ad26.COV2.S COVID-19 vaccine or a placebo.

V is TRBV15 and J is TRBJ1-2; 9 bases align to TRBD1. V shed 6 bases, J shed 5 bases, and the junction held 4 bases outside the gene matches. Germline CDR1 reads LNHNV; CDR2 reads YYDKDF (reference sequence). The CDR3 length is 13 residues. In nucleotides, the CDR3 is TGTGCCACCAGTACAGGGGGCGGATATGGCTACACCTTC. It encodes CATSTGGGYGYTF.

The rearrangement joins TRBV28 to TRBJ1-2; D may be TRBD1 (5 bases). The CDR3 is made up of 12 amino acids. The V gene's germline CDR1 is MDHEN and CDR2 SYDVKM. The V gene lost 8 bases and the J gene lost 3 bases, with 10 bases spanning the gap. The CDR3 nucleotides read TGTGCCAGCGGGGGAGAGCACTATGGCTACACCTTC. Its protein product is CASGGEHYGYTF.

This chain's CDR3 is CASSLPRGRWRGEQYF. In DNA form, the CDR3 reads TGTGCCAGCAGCTTGCCACGAGGGAGATGGAGGGGCGAGCAGTACTTC. V and J are TRBV11-2 and TRBJ2-7; D possibly corresponds to TRBD2 (6 bases). V shed 3 bases and J shed 6 bases, with 21 bases lying between them. The V gene's germline CDR1 is SGHAT and CDR2 FQNNGV. This CDR3 is built from 16 residues.

In regard to this clone: Other DNA sequences within the sample encode an identical CDR3. CDR3 residues: CASLGQNYGYTF. The CDR3 bases are TGTGCCAGCTTAGGACAGAACTATGGCTACACCTTC. The genes are TRBV28 and TRBJ1-2; tentatively, D is TRBD1 (6 bases). CDR1 is MDHEN and CDR2 is SYDVKM in the germline V gene. The length of the CDR3 is 12 residues. Trimming removed 8 bases at V and 2 bases at J, with 9 bases between.

The chain joins TRBV19 to TRBJ1-6; D call uncertain. The V end lost 3 bases, the J end lost 6 bases, and 12 bases lay between the germline ends. From germline, CDR1 is LNHDA and CDR2 SQIVND (reference sequence). CDR3 length: 15 residues. DNA for the CDR3: TGTGCCAGTAGTATTCGGGTTTGGAGTAATTCACCCCTCCACTTT. Protein product: CASSIRVWSNSPLHF. Full variable domain (remainder filled in from reference TRBV19 and TRBJ1-6): DGGITQSPKYLFRKEGQNVTLSCEQNLNHDAMYWYRQDPGQGLRLIYYSQIVNDFQKGDIAEGYSVSREKKESFPLTVTSAQKNPTAFYLCASSIRVWSNSPLHFGNGTRLTVT.

The chain carries TRBV27 and TRBJ2-2; 8 positions agree with TRBD2. Germline CDR1 reads MNHEY; CDR2 reads SMNVEV (reference sequence). There are 14 residues in the CDR3. The trim removed 6 bases at V and 4 bases at J, leaving 4 bases unmatched. CDR3 sequence (DNA): TGTGCCAGCAGGATAGCGGGGAGCACCGGGGAGCTGTTTTTT. The encoded protein is CASRIAGSTGELFF.

This clone was seen more than once but under ten times. V gene TRBV13 combines with J gene TRBJ2-7; TRBD2 matches at 8 bases. CDR1 PRHDT and CDR2 FYEKMQ come from the germline V gene (reference sequence). The CDR3 consists of 16 residues. V shed 1 base and J 6 bases; nucleotides not matched to a gene: 11. The CDR3 region is CASSLDPGGGRGEQYF. CDR3 nucleotides: TGTGCCAGCAGCTTAGACCCCGGGGGGGGAAGGGGCGAGCAGTACTTC.

The V call is TRBV6-2 or TRBV6-3, the J call TRBJ1-1; D is ambiguous. This CDR3 comprises 17 residues. Germline values: CDR1 MNHEY, CDR2 SVGEGT. The V and J ends lost 2 bases and 4 bases respectively, with 20 bases between them. Written as DNA, the CDR3 is TGTGCCAGCAGTTACCCTCCACTCAAGGGTTTAGGCACTGAAGCTTTCTTT. Amino acids: CASSYPPLKGLGTEAFF.

The CDR3 region is CASSPLAHSGANVLTF. Here the CDR3 DNA reads TGTGCCAGCTCACCCCTTGCCCACTCTGGGGCCAACGTCCTGACTTTC. V is TRBV18 and J is TRBJ2-6, with D hard to call. Looked up from germline, CDR1 is KGHSH and CDR2 is LQKENI. There are 16 residues in the CDR3. Trimming pared 3 bases from V and 0 bases from J, leaving 9 bases between.

This chain connects TRBV2 to TRBJ1-5; D remains ambiguous. The CDR3 length is 13 residues. V was trimmed by 6 bases and J by 6 bases, leaving 12 bases between them. Germline CDR1 and CDR2: SNHLY and FYNNEI. The CDR3 region is CASRQRGGQPQHF. The CDR3 coding sequence is TGTGCCAGCAGGCAAAGAGGAGGTCAGCCCCAGCATTTT.

The CDR3 coding sequence is TGCAGTGCTAGTGGAGGGTTTCAGCCCCAGCATTTT. It yields the protein CSASGGFQPQHF. V and J are TRBV20-1 and TRBJ1-5; no reliable D call. Per germline, CDR1 DFQATT and CDR2 SNEGSKA (reference sequence). V gave up 3 bases and J gave up 6 bases, with 9 bases separating them. The CDR3 is 12 amino acids.

This chain joins TRBV19 and TRBJ1-1; tentatively, D is TRBD1 (6 bases). The CDR3 runs to 15 residues. Germline CDR1 LNHDA, CDR2 SQIVND (reference sequence). V was pared by 1 base and J by 0 bases, with 9 bases between. The CDR3 is CASSIGGHLNTEAFF. In nucleotides, the CDR3 is TGTGCCAGTAGTATAGGGGGACACTTGAACACTGAAGCTTTCTTT.

The V gene is TRBV7-9, the J gene TRBJ2-7; D uncertain. In germline, CDR1 is SEHNR, CDR2 FQNEAQ (reference sequence). The ends were cut back, 1 base at V and 6 bases at J, with 7 bases in the middle. The CDR3 length is 12 residues. Here the CDR3 reads CASSLEQPEQYF. Here the CDR3 DNA reads TGTGCCAGCAGCTTAGAGCAACCCGAGCAGTACTTC.

The J gene is TRBJ2-1, the V gene TRBV5-1; 10 positions agree with TRBD2. The CDR3 covers 14 residues. Trimming removed 5 bases from V and 7 bases from J; junction bases left unmatched: 6. Germline CDR1 SGHRS, CDR2 YFSETQ. DNA for the CDR3: TGCGCCAGCAGAACCTGGACTAGCGGTAATGAGCAGTTCTTC. Protein: CASRTWTSGNEQFF.